This TCR beta chain was retrieved from a study of chemoradiotherapy in HPV16-positive cancers (dated by TCRdb to 2022 to 2024). Regarding the complete study: Functional T-cell assays on cells from a couple of HPV16-positive patients defined candidate HPV-specific T-cell clones and common TCR motifs. The study set out to ask whether T-cell immunity against the HPV oncoproteins E6 and E7 changes over the course of chemoradiotherapy and whether that immunity affects survival. TCR repertoires from over 75 patients with HPV-related cancers were then used to track the candidate HPV-specific TCRs and motifs. Summary of the overall study and its limitations: The functional definition of HPV-specific T cells came from only two HPV16-positive patients, and the survival association was reported for HPV16-positive patients. Expansion of candidate HPV-specific clones and E7-related TCR motifs was observed in the tumor microenvironment during treatment, whereas no such expansion was observed for non-HPV-specific T cells. Improved recurrence-free survival in HPV16-positive patients was associated with expansion of HPV-responsive T cells during chemoradiotherapy.

V loses 4 bases of germline sequence and J loses 4 bases, and the interval between the two ends is 6 bases. Measured from the cysteine to the phenylalanine, the CDR3 is 12 residues long. The entry retains the CDR3 DNA only, 36 bases that are in frame from base 1. CDR1 and CDR2, per the germline V gene, are MNHNS and SASEGT. Repertoires were sampled multiple times during chemoradiotherapy, which allowed clonal expansion in the tumor microenvironment to be followed. A word on this clone: The target of this receptor is not known. No qualities accompany the bases; no much larger clone lies one base away.

The library was prepared using the immunoSEQ multiplex PCR assay. Imported from immuneACCESS, the table was reduced by TCRdb to in-frame sequences with V and J called. These copies leave out some clones; in studies compared against another copy, an unresolved V gene accounts for under half, and the cause of the remainder is not known. The sample table lists about 12,000 clones, roughly 70% of them with a count of one. The top ten hold more than 7.5% of the sample. This receptor was taken from a human donor with HPV-associated anogenital cancer. Sampling was carried out from a patient who underwent chemoradiotherapy. This receptor chain uses TRBV6-1 and TRBJ2-3, with no reliable assignment of the D segment. The nucleotide sequence reads as follows: TGTGCCAGCAGTGTCCCACCAGATACGCAGTATTTT. Translated, it gives CASSVPPDTQYF.